This TCR beta chain was profiled in a study of T cells after yellow fever vaccination. About the study: SMART-Seq v4 Ultra Low Input served to prepare low-cell-number fractions. Study-level points and caveats: Researchers cautioned that FACS-sorted repertoires could harbor abundant clonotypes contaminating from the bulk population. Most clones from primary vaccination resurfaced after the booster (nearly 97% CD4, 75% to 90% CD8). Some clonotypes, a small share, were shared between CD4 and CD8 compartments.

Using its own MiXCR run on the 5' RACE reads, TCRdb lists one record per CDR3 protein. The profile covers 620,000 or so distinct CDR3 sequences, with 9% to 15% appearing a single time and approximately 15% taken by the ten largest. This clonotype was detected only a few times. Its antigen is unknown. V was clipped by 4 bases and J by 7 bases, with 20 bases between them. CDR3 length: 16 amino acids. J is TRBJ2-1 and V is TRBV12-3 or TRBV12-4, with D possibly being TRBD1 or TRBD2 (5 bases each). Sequences were derived from PBMCs, sampled on the day of the yellow fever booster vaccination. The TCR originated in a young man who received the YFV17D yellow fever vaccine. For the CDR3, the DNA is TGTGCCAGCAGTTCCCGTGCGAGGGACCTGGGTAATGAGCAGTTCTTC. Residues: CASSSRARDLGNEQFF.